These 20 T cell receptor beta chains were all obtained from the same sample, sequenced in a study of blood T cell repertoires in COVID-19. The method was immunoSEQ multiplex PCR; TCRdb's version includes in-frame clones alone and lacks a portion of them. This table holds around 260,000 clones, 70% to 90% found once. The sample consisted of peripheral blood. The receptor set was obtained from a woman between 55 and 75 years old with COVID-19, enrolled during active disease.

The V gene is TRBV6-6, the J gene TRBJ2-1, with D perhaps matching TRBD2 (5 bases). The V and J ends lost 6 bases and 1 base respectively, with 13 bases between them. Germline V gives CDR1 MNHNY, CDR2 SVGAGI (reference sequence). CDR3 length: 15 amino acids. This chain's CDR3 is CASSREGASYNEQFF. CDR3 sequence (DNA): TGTGCCAGCAGCCGTGAGGGCGCGTCCTACAATGAGCAGTTCTTC.

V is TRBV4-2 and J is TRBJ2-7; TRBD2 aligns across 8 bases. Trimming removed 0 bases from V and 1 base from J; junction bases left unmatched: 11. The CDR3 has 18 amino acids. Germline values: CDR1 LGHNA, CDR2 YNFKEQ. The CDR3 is CASSQEGFLSGSSYEQYF. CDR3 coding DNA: TGTGCCAGCAGCCAAGAGGGATTCCTGAGCGGGAGTTCCTACGAGCAGTACTTC.

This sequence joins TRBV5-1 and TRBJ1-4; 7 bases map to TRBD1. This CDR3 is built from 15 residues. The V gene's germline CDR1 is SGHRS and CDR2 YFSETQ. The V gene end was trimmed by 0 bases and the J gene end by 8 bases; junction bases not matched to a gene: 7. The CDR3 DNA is TGCGCCAGCAGCTTGGGAGGGGGCGAACGGGAAAAACTGTTTTTT. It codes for CASSLGGGEREKLFF.

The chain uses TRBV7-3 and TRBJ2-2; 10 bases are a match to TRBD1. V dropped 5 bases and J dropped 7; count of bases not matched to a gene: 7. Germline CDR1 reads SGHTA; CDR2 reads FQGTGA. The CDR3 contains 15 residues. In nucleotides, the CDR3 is TGTGCCAGCAGCGCGACAGGGGGCCAAAACGGGGAGCTGTTTTTT. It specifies CASSATGGQNGELFF.

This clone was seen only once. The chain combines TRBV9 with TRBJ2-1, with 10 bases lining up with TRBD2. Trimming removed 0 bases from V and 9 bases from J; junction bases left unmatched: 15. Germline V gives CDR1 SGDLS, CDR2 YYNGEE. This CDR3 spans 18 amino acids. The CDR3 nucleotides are TGTGCCAGCAGCGTAGAAGCCTCGGGGCTAGCGGGAGCCATTGAGCAGTTCTTC. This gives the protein CASSVEASGLAGAIEQFF.

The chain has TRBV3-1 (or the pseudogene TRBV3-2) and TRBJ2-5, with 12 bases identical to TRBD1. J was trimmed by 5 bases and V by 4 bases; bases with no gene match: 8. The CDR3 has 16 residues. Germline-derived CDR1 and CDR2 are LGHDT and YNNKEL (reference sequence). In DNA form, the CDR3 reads TGTGCCAGCAGCCGCTACCGGGACAGGGGGCAGGAGACCCAGTACTTC. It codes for CASSRYRDRGQETQYF.

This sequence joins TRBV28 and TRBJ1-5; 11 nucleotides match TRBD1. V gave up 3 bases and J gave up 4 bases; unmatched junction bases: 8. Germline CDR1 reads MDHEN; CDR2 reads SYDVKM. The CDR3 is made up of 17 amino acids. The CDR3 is CASSFVWGQGGNQPQHF. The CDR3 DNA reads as TGTGCCAGCAGTTTTGTGTGGGGACAGGGGGGGAATCAGCCCCAGCATTTT.

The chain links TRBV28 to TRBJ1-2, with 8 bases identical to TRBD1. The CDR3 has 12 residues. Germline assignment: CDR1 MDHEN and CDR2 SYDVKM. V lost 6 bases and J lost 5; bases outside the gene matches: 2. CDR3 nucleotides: TGTGCCAGCAGCCGGACAGGGTATGGCTACACCTTC. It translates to CASSRTGYGYTF.

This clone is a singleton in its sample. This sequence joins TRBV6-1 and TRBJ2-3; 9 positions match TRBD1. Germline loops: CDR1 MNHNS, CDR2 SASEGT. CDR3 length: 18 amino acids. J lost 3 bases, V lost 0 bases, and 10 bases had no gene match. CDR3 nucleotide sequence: TGTGCCAGCAGTGAAGCGGTGACAGGGGGAGTTTGGACAGATACGCAGTATTTT. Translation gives CASSEAVTGGVWTDTQYF.

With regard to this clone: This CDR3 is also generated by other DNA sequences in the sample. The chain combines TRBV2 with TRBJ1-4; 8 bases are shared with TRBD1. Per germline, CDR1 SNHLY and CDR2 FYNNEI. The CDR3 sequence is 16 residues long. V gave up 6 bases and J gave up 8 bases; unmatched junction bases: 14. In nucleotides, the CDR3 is TGTGCCAGCAGCGGTAGGGGCCAGGGGGCAAGGGAAAAACTGTTTTTT. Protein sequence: CASSGRGQGAREKLFF.

DNA for the CDR3: TGTGCCAGCAGTTTCTTGGGACAGGGGACGGATACGCAGTATTTT. Translating gives CASSFLGQGTDTQYF. V is TRBV28 and J is TRBJ2-3, with 10 positions matching TRBD1. The CDR3 has 15 amino acids. J was trimmed by 6 bases and V by 3 bases; bases with no gene match: 6. In germline, CDR1 is MDHEN, CDR2 SYDVKM.

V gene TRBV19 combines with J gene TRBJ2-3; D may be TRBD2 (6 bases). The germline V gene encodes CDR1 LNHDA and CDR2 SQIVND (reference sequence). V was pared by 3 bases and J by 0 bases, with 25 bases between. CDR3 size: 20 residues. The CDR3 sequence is CASSIQRGGGVRPSTDTQYF. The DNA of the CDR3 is TGTGCCAGTAGTATCCAGAGGGGCGGAGGGGTCCGCCCTAGCACAGATACGCAGTATTTT.

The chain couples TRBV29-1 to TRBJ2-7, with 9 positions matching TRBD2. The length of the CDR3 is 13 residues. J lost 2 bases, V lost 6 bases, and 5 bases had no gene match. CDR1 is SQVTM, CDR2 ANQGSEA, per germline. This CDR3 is CSVAGTSPYEQYF. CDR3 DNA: TGCAGCGTCGCCGGGACTAGCCCCTACGAGCAGTACTTC.

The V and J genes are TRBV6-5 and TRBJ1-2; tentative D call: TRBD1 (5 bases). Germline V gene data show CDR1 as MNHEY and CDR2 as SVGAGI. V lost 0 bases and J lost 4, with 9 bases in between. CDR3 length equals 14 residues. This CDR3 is CASSYSGGGYGYTF. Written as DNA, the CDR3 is TGTGCCAGCAGTTACTCGGGGGGAGGCTATGGCTACACCTTC.

The CDR3: CASSQGSGRGYNEQFF. CDR3 in DNA: TGCGCCAGCAGCCAAGGTAGCGGGAGGGGGTACAATGAGCAGTTCTTC. This chain links TRBV4-1 with TRBJ2-1, with 11 positions matching TRBD2. The CDR3 has 16 residues. Per germline, CDR1 MGHRA and CDR2 YSYEKL. V dropped 1 base and J dropped 4; count of bases not matched to a gene: 3.

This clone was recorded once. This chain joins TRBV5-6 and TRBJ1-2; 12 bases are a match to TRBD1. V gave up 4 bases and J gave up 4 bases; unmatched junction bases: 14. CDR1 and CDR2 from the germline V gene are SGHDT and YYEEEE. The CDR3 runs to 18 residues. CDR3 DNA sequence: TGTGCCAGCAGCCCTGGGCGGGACAGGGGGCTAGGCCCCTATGGCTACACCTTC. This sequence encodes CASSPGRDRGLGPYGYTF.

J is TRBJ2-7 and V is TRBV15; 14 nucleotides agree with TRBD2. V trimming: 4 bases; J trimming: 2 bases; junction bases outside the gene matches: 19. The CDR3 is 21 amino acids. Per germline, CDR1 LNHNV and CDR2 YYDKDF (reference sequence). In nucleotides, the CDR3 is TGTGCCACCAGCATTGATTACTCTGGGACTAGCGGGAGCGGTCCCCCCTACGAGCAGTACTTC. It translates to CATSIDYSGTSGSGPPYEQYF.

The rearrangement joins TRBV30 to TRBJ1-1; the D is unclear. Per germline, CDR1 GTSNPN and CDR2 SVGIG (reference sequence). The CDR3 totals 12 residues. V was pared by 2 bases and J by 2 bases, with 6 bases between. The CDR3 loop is CAWSPRNTEAFF. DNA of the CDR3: TGTGCCTGGAGTCCCCGTAACACTGAAGCTTTCTTT.

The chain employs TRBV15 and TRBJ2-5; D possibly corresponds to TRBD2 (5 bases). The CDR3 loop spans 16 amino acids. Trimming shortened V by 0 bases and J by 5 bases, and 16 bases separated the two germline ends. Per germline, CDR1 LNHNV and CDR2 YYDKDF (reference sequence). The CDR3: CATSREAQRPWETQYF. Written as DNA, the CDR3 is TGTGCCACCAGCAGAGAAGCCCAGCGGCCTTGGGAGACCCAGTACTTC.

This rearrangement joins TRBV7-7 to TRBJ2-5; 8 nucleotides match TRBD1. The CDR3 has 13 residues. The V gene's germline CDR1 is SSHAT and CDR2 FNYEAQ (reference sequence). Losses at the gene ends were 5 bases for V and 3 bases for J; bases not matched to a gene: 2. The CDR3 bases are TGTGCCAGCAGCACGACAGGGGAAGAGACCCAGTACTTC. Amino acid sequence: CASSTTGEETQYF. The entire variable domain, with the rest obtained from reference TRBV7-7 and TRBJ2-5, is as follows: GAGVSQSPRYKVTKRGQDVTLRCDPISSHATLYWYQQALGQGPEFLTYFNYEAQPDKSGLPSDRFSAERPEGSISTLTIQRTEQRDSAMYRCASSTTGEETQYFGPGTRLLVL.